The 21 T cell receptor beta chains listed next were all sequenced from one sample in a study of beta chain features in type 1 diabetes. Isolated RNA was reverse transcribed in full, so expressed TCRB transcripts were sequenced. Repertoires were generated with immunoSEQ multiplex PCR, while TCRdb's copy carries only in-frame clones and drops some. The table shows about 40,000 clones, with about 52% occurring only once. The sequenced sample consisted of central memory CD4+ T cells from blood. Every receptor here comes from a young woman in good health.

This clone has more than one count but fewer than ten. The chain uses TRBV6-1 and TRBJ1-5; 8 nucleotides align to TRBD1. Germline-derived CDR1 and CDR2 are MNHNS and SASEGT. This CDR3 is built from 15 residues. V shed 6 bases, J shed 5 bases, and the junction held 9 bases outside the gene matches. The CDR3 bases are TGTGCCAGCAGCGAGAGGCCAGGGGGCGATCAGCCCCAGCATTTT. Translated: CASSERPGGDQPQHF.

CDR3 sequence (DNA): TGTGCCAGCTCTCTTGAGCGGGGGGGATGGGGCAATCAGCCCCAGCATTTT. Encoded protein: CASSLERGGWGNQPQHF. The V and J genes are TRBV18 and TRBJ1-5; maybe TRBD1 (5 bases). The germline gives CDR1 KGHSH, CDR2 LQKENI. The CDR3 loop spans 17 amino acids. Trimming pared 6 bases from V and 2 bases from J, leaving 20 bases between.

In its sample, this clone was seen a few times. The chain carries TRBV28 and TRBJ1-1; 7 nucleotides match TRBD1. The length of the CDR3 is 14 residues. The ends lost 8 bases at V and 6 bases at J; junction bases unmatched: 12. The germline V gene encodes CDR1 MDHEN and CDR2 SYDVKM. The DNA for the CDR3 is TGTGCCAGCCGGCCGGGACAGTCATACGCTGAAGCTTTCTTT. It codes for CASRPGQSYAEAFF.

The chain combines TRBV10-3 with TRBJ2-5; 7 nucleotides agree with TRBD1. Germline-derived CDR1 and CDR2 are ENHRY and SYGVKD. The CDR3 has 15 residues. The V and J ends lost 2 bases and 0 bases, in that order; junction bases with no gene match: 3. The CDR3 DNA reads TGTGCCATCAGTGAGATGACAGGGTACCAAGAGACCCAGTACTTC. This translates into CAISEMTGYQETQYF.

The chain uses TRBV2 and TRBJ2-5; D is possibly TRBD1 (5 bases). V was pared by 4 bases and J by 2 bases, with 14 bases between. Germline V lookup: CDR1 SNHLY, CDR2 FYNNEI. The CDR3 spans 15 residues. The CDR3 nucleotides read TGTGCCAGCAGTGTACCCAAGACAGCTCAAGAGACCCAGTACTTC. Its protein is CASSVPKTAQETQYF.

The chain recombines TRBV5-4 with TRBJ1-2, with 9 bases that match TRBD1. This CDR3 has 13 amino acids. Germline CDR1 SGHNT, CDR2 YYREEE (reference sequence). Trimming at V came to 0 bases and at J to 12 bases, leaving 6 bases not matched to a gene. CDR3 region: CASSLVGTGRNTF. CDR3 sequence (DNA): TGTGCCAGCAGCTTGGTTGGGACAGGGAGAAACACCTTC.

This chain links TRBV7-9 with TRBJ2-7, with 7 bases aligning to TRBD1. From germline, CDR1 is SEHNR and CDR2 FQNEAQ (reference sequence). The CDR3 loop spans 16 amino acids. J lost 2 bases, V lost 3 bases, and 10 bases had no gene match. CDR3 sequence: CASSFMIRDRTYEQYF. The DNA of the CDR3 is TGTGCCAGCAGCTTTATGATCCGGGACAGAACCTACGAGCAGTACTTC.

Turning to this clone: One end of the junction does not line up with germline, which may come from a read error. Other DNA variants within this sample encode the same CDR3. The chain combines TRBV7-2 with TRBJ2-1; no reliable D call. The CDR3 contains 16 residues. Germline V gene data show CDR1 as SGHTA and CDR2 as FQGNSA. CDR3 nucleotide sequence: TGTGCCAGCAGTTTAGGGTCCAGTTCCCCCTACAATGAGCAGTTCTTC. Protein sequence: CASSLGSSSPYNEQFF.

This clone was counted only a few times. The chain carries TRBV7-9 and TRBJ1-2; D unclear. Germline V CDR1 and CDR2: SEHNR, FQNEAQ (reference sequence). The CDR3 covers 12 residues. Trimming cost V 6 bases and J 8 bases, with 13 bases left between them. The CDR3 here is CASRKEGSGYTF. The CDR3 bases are TGTGCCAGCAGGAAAGAAGGGAGCGGCTACACCTTC.

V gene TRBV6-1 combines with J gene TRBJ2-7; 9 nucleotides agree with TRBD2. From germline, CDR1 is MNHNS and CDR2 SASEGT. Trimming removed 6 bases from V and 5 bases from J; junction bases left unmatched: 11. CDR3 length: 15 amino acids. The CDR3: CASRFTSGPIHEQYF. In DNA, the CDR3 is TGTGCCAGCAGGTTTACTAGCGGGCCCATCCACGAGCAGTACTTC.

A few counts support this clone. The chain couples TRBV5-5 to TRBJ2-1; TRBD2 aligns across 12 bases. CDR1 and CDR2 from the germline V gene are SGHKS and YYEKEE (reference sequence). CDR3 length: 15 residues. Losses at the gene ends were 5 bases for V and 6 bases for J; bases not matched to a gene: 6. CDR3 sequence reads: CASRPTSGSVNEQFF. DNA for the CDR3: TGTGCCAGCAGACCGACTAGCGGGAGTGTCAATGAGCAGTTCTTC.

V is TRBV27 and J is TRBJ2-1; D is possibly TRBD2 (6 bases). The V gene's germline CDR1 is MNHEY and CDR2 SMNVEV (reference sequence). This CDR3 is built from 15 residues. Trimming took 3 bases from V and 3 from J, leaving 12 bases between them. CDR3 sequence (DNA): TGTGCCAGCAGTTTGGGGGACTCGATCTACAATGAGCAGTTCTTC. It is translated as CASSLGDSIYNEQFF.

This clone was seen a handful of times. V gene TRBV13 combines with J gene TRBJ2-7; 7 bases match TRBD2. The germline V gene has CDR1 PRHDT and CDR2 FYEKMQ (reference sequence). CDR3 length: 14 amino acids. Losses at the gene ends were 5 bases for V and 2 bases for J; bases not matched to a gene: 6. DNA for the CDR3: TGTGCCAGCAGCCCTGGGGAGGGAGCCTACGAGCAGTACTTC. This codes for CASSPGEGAYEQYF.

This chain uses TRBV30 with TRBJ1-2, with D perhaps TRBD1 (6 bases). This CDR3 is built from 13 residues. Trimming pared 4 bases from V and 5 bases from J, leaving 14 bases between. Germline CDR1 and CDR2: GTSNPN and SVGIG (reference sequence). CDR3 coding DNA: TGTGCCTGGACTCCCGGGACACCGTATGGCTACACCTTC. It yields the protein CAWTPGTPYGYTF.

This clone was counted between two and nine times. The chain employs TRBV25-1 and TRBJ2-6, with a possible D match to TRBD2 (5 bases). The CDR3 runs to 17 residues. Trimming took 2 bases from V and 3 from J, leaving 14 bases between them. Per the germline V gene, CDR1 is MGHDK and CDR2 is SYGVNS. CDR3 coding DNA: TGTGCCAGCAGTGAAGAGAGGGCGTTTAATGGGGCCAACGTCCTGACTTTC. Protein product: CASSEERAFNGANVLTF.

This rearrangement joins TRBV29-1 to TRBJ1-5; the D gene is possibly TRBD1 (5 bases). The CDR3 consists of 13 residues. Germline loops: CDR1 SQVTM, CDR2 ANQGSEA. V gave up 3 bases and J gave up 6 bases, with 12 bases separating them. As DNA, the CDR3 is TGCAGCGTTGAGACCGCCCAGGGTCAGCCCCAGCATTTT. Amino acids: CSVETAQGQPQHF.

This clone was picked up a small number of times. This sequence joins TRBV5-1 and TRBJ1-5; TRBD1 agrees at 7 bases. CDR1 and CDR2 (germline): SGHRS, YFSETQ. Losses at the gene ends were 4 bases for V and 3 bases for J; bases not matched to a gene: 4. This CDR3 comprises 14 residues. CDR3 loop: CASSPGQVNQPQHF. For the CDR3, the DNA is TGCGCCAGCAGCCCCGGACAGGTCAATCAGCCCCAGCATTTT.

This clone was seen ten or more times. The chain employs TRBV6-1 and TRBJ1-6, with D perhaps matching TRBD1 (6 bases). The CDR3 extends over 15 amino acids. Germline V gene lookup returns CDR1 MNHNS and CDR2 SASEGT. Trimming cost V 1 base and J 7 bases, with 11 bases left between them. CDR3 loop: CASSEVAGANSPLHF. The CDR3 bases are TGTGCCAGCAGTGAAGTGGCGGGGGCGAATTCACCCCTCCACTTT.

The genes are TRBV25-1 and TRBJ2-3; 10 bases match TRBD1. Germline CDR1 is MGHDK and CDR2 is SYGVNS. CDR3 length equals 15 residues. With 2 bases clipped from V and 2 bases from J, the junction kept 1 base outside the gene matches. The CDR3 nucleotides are TGTGCCAGCAGTGAAGACAGGGGGCTCACAGATACGCAGTATTTT. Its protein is CASSEDRGLTDTQYF. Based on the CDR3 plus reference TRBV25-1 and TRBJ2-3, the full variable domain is EADIYQTPRYLVIGTGKKITLECSQTMGHDKMYWYQQDPGMELHLIHYSYGVNSTEKGDLSSESTVSRIRTEHFPLTLESARPSHTSQYLCASSEDRGLTDTQYFGPGTRLTVL.

The chain's CDR3 is CASSKATGLNTDTQYF. The CDR3 bases are TGCGCCAGCAGCAAAGCTACGGGACTCAACACAGATACGCAGTATTTT. The chain links TRBV5-1 to TRBJ2-3; possibly TRBD2 for D (6 bases). V was shortened by 4 bases and J by 2 bases, with 17 bases between the two germline ends. CDR3 length equals 16 residues. Germline V gives CDR1 SGHRS, CDR2 YFSETQ. The variable domain in full, completed from reference TRBV5-1 and TRBJ2-3, reads KAGVTQTPRYLIKTRGQQVTLSCSPISGHRSVSWYQQTPGQGLQFLFEYFSETQRNKGNFPGRFSGRQFSNSRSEMNVSTLELGDSALYLCASSKATGLNTDTQYFGPGTRLTVL.

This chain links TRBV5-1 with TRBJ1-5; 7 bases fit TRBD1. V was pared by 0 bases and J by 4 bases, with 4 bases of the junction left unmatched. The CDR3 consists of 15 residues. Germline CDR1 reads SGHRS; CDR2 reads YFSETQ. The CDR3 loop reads CASSLGDSPNQPQHF. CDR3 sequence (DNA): TGCGCCAGCAGCTTGGGGGACAGTCCAAATCAGCCCCAGCATTTT.